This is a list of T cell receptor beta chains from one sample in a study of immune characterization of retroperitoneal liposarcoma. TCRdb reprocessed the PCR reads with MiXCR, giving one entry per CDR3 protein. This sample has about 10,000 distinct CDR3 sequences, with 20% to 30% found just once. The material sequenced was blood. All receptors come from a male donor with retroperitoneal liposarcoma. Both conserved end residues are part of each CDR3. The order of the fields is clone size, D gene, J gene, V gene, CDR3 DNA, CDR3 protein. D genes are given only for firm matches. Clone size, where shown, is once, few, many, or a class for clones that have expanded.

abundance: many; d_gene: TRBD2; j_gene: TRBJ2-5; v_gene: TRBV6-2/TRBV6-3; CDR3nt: TGTGCCAGCAGTTCTCCGGGACTAGTTGGGACCCAGTACTTC; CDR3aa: CASSSPGLVGTQYF
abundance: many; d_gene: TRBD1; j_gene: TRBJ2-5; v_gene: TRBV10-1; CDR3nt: TGCGCCAGCAGTGAGTCGACGGGGACAGGGGGAGAGACCCAGTACTTC; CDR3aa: CASSESTGTGGETQYF
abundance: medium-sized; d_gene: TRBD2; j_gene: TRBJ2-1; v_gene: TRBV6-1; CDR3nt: TGTGCCAGCAGGACAGCGGGGGGGAAGGGTGAGCAGTTCTTC; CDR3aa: CASRTAGGKGEQFF
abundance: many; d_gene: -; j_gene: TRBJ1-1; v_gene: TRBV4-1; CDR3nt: TGCGCCAGCAGCCAAGAAACTTGGACGACTGAAGCTTTCTTT; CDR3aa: CASSQETWTTEAFF
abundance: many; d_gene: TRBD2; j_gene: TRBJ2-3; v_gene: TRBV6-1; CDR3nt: TGTGCCAGCAAACGTAGCGGGAGCAACACAGATACGCAGTATTTT; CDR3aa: CASKRSGSNTDTQYF
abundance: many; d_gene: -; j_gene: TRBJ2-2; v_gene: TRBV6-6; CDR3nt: TGTGCCAGCAGTTACTCGAGGGACACCGGGGAGCTGTTTTTT; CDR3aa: CASSYSRDTGELFF
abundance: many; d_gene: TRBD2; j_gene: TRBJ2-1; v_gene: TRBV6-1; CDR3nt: TGTGCCAGCAGTGAGAAGCGGGGGACCCTTTACAATGAGCAGTTCTTC; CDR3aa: CASSEKRGTLYNEQFF
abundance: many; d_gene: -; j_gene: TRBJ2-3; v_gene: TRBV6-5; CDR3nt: TGTGCCAGCTCATGGACTACCCCCGACACAGATACGCAGTATTTT; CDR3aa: CASSWTTPDTDTQYF
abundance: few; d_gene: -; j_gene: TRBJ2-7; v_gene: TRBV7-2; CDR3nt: TGTGCCAGCAGCTCCGTAAGAGACCAAGGGAATGAGCAGTACTTC; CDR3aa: CASSSVRDQGNEQYF
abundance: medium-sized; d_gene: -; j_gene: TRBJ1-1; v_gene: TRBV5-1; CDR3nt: TGCGCCAGCAGCTTTAGGGGGAACACTGAAGCTTTCTTT; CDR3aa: CASSFRGNTEAFF
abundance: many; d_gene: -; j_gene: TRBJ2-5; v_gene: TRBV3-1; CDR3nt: TGTGCCAGCAGCCTGCAGAGGGGGACCCAGTACTTC; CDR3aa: CASSLQRGTQYF
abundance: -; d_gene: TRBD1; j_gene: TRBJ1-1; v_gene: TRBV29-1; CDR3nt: TGCAGCGTGGGGACAGCTGAAGCTTTCTTT; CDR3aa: CSVGTAEAFF
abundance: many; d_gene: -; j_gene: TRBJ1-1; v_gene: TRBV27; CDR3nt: TGTGCCAGCAGTCCAACGTGGACAGAGGTGAACACTGAAGCTTTCTTT; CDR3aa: CASSPTWTEVNTEAFF
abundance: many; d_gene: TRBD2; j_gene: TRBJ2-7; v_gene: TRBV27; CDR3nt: TGTGCCACCAAAGCGGGAGGGGGGTCTATGTACGAGCAGTACTTC; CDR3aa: CATKAGGGSMYEQYF
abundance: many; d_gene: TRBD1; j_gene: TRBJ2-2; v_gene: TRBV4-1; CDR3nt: TGCGCCAGCAGAGGCGGACAGGGTGGCACCGGGGAGCTGTTTTTT; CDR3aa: CASRGGQGGTGELFF
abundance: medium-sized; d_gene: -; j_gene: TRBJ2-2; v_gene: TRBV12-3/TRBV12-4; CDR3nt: TGTGCCAGCTCCTTGGGCAGGGAATCCGGGGAGCTGTTTTTT; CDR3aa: CASSLGRESGELFF
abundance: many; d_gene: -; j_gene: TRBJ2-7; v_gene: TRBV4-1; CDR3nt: TGCGCCAGCAGCCAAGCCCATCAGGGATCCTACGAGCAGTACTTC; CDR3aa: CASSQAHQGSYEQYF
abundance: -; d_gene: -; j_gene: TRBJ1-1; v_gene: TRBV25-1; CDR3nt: TGTGCCAGCAGATGGGACACTGAAGCTTTCTTT; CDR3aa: CASRWDTEAFF
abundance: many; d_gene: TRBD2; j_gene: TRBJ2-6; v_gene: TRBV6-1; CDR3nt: TGTGCCAGCATGGCGGGGGGGCTCGGGGCCAACGTCCTGACTTTC; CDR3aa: CASMAGGLGANVLTF
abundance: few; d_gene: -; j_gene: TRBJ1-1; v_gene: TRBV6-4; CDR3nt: TGTGCCAGCAGTGACGGGGAGAACACTGAAGCTTTCTTT; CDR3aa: CASSDGENTEAFF
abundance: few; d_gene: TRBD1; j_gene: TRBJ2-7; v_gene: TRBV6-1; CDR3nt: TGTGCCAACGGAAGACAGGGATCCTACGAGCAGTACTTC; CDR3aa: CANGRQGSYEQYF
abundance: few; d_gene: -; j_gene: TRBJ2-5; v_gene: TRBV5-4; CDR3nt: TGTGCCAGCAGCCCAATAGCGGCACAAGAGACCCAGTACTTC; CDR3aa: CASSPIAAQETQYF
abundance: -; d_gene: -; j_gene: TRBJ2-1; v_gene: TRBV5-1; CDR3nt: TGCGCCACCAAATTGGGGTCAGGGGCAGCCTACAATGAGCAGTTCTTC; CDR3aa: CATKLGSGAAYNEQFF
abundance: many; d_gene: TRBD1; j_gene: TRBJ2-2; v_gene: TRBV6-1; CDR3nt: TGTGCCAGCACAAGACAGGGGGTGACCGGGGAGCTGTTTTTT; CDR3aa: CASTRQGVTGELFF
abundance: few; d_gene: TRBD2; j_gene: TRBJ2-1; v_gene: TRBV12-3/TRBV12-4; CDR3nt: TGTGCCAGCAGTCCCACTAGCGGGGGGGCCTACAATGAGCAGTTCTTC; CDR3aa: CASSPTSGGAYNEQFF
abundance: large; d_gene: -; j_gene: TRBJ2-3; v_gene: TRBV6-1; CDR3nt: TGTGCCAGCAGTGAGGGGGCTAGCAGCACAGATACGCAGTATTTT; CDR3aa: CASSEGASSTDTQYF
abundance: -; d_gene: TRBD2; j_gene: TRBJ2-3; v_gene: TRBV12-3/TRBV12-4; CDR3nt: TGTGCCAGCAGTACCACTAGCGGGGGCAGCACAGATACGCAGTATTTT; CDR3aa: CASSTTSGGSTDTQYF
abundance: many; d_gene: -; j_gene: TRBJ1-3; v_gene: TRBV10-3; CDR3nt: TGTGCCATCACCTCAAGGAGCTCTGGAAACACCATATATTTT; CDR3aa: CAITSRSSGNTIYF
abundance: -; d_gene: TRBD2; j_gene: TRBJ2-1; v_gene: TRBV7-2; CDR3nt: TGTGCCAGCAGCCCCTCCGGGAGACTAGCTCGCTTCGAGCAGTTCTTC; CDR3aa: CASSPSGRLARFEQFF
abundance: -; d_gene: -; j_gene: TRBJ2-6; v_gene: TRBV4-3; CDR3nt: TGCGCCAGCAGCGACCGGGCCACAACCCTCTCTGGGGCCAACGTCCTGACTTTC; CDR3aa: CASSDRATTLSGANVLTF
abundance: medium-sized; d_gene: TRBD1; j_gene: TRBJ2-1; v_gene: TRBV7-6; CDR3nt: TGTGCCAGCAGCTTGCATTGGGACAGCTCCTACGAGCAGTTCTTC; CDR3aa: CASSLHWDSSYEQFF
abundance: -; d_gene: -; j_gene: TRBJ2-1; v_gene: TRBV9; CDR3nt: TGTGCCAGCAGCGCCCAACAGACATCGAGTTTCGATGAGCAGTTCTTC; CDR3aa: CASSAQQTSSFDEQFF
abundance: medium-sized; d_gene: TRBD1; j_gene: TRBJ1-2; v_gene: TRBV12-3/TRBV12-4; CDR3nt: TGTGCCAGCAGTTTGACAGGGGGAATTGGGGGCTACACCTTC; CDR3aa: CASSLTGGIGGYTF
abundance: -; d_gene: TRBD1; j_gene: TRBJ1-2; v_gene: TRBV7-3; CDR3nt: TGTGCCAGCAGCCCGGACAGGGGGGGAGCTAACTATGGCTACACCTTC; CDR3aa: CASSPDRGGANYGYTF
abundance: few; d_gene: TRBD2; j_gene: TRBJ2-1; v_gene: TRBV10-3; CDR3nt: TGTGCCATCAGTGGTGGCGGGGGGGCTAATGAGCAGTTCTTC; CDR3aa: CAISGGGGANEQFF
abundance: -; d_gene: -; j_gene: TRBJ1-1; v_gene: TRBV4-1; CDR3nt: TGCGCCAGCAGCCAAGGGGTCCGGGGCCCAGCGACCTTT; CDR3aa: CASSQGVRGPATF
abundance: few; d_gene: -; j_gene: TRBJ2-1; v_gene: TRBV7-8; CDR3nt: TGTGCCAGCAGCCTTGACAGCTCCTACAATGAGCAGTTCTTC; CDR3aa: CASSLDSSYNEQFF
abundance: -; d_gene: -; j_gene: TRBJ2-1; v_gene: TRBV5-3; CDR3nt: TGTGCCAGCAGCTTGTTACAGGACAATGAGCAGTTCTTC; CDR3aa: CASSLLQDNEQFF
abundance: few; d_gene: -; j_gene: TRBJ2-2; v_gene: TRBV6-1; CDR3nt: TGTGCCAGCAGTCCGCGCAGGGATACCGGGGAGCTGTTTTTT; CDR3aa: CASSPRRDTGELFF
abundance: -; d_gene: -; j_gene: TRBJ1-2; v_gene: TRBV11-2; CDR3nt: TGTGCCAGCAGCTTAGACCCCGGCGCGGCTAACTATGGCTACACCTTC; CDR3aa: CASSLDPGAANYGYTF
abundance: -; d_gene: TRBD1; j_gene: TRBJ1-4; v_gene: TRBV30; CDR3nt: TGTGCCCTGGACAGGACAGATACAACTAATGAAAAACTGTTTTTT; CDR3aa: CALDRTDTTNEKLFF
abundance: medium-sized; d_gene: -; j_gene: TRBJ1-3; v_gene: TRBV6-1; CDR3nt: TGTGCCGGGAGACAGTCCGAGGGGACTGGAAACACCATATATTTT; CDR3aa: CAGRQSEGTGNTIYF
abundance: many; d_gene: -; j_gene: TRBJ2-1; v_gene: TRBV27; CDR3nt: TGTGCCAGCAGTTTATCAGGGGCCCACTACAATGAGCAGTTCTTC; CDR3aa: CASSLSGAHYNEQFF